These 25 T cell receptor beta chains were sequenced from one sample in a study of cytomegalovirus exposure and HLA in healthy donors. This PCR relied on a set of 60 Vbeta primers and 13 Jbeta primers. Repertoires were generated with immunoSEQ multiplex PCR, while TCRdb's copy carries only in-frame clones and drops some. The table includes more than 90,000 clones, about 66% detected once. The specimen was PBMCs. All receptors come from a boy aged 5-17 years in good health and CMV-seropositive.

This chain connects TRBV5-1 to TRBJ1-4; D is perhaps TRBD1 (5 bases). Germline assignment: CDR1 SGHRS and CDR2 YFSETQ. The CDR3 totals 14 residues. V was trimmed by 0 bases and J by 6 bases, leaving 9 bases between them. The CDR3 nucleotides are TGCGCCAGCAGCTTGGACGCGACAGATGAAAAACTGTTTTTT. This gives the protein CASSLDATDEKLFF.

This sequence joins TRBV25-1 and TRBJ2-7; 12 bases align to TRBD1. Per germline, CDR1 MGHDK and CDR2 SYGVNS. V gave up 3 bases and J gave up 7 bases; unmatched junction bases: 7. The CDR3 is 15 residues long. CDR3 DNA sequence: TGTGCCAGCAGTGAGCCCCGGGACAGGGGGCTTGAGCAGTACTTC. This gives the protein CASSEPRDRGLEQYF.

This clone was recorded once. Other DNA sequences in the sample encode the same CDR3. CDR3 residues: CASSYTVRGTEAFF. DNA for the CDR3: TGTGCCAGCAGTTACACCGTAAGAGGCACTGAAGCTTTCTTT. V is TRBV6-5 and J is TRBJ1-1; D unclear. V lost 2 bases to trimming and J lost 4 bases, with 11 bases between them. CDR3 length: 14 amino acids. Germline-derived CDR1 and CDR2 are MNHEY and SVGAGI.

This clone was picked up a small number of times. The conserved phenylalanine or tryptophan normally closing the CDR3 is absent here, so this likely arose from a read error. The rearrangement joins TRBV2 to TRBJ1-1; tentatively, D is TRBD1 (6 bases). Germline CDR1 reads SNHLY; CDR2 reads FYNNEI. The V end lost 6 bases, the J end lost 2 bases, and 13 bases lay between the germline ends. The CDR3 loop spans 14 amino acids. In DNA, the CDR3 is TGTGCCAGCAGCGCGACAGGACCCAACACTGAAGCTTTCTCT. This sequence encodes CASSATGPNTEAFS.

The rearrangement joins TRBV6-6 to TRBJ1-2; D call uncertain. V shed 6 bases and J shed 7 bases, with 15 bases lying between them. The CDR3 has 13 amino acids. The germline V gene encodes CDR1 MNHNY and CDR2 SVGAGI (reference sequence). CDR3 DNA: TGTGCCAGCAGCCTCTCCGGATCAGGTGGCTACACCTTC. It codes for CASSLSGSGGYTF.

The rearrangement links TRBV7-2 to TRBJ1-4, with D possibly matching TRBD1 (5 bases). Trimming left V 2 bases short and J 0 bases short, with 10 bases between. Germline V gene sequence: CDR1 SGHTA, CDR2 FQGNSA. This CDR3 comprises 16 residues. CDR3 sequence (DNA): TGTGCCAGCAGCTTACTCACAGGTCCAACTAATGAAAAACTGTTTTTT. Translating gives CASSLLTGPTNEKLFF.

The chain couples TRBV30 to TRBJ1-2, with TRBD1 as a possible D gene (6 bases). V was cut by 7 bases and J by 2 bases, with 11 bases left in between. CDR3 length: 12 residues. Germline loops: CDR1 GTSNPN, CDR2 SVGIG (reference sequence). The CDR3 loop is CALQGQNYGYTF. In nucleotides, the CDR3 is TGTGCCTTACAGGGCCAGAACTATGGCTACACCTTC.

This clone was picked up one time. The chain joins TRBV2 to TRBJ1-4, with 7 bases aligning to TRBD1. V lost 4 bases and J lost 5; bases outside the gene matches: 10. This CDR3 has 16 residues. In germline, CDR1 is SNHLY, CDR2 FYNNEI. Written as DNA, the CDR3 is TGTGCCAGCAGTGGAATAGGGGGACAGTTGAATGAAAAACTGTTTTTT. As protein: CASSGIGGQLNEKLFF.

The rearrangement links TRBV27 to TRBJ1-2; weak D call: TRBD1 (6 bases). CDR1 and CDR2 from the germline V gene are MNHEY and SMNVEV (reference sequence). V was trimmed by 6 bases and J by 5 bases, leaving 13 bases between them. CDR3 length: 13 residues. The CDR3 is CASSPGRGYGYTF. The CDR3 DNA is TGTGCCAGCAGCCCCGGCAGGGGATATGGCTACACCTTC.

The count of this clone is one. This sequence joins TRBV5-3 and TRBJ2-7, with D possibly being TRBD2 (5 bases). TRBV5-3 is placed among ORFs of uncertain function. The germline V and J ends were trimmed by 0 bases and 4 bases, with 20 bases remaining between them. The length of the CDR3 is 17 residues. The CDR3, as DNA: TGTGCCAGAAGCTTGGCGAAAACGAACCCGGGGTTATACGAGCAGTACTTC. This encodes CARSLAKTNPGLYEQYF.

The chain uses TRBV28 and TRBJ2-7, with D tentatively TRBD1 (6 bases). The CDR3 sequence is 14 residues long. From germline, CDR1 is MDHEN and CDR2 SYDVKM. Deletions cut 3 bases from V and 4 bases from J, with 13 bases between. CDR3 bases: TGTGCCAGCAGTTTTGGGACACTCTTTTACGAGCAGTACTTC. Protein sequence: CASSFGTLFYEQYF.

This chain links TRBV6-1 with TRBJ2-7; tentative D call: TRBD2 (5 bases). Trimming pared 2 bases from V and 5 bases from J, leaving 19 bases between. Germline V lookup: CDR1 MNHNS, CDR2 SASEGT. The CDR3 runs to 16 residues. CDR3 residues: CASSERSSGNWDEQYF. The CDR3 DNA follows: TGTGCCAGCAGTGAAAGGTCCTCGGGGAATTGGGACGAGCAGTACTTC.

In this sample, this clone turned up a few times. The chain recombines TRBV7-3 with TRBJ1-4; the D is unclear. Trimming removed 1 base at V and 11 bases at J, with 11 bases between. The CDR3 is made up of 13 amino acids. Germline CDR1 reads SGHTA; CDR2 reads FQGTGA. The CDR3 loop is CASSLSAGNKLFF. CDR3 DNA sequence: TGTGCCAGCAGCTTAAGTGCCGGGAATAAACTGTTTTTT.

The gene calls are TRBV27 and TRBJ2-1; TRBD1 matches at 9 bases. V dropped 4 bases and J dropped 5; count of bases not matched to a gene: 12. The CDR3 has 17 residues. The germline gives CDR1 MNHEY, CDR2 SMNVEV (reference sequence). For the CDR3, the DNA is TGTGCCAGCAGTTCCCCCCCAACAGGGGGCTTCCACAATGAGCAGTTCTTC. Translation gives CASSSPPTGGFHNEQFF.

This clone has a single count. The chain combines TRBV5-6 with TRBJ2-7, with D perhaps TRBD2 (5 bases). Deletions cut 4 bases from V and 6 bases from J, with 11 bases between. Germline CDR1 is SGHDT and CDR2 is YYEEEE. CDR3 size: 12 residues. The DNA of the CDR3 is TGTGCCAGCAGCCAGGACTGGGGCGAGCAGTACTTC. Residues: CASSQDWGEQYF.

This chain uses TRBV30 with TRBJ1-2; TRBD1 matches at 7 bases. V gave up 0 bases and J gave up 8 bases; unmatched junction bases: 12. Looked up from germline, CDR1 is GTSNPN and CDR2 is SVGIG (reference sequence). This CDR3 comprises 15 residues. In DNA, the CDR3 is TGTGCCTGGAGTGTAAGTTTAAGTGAAGGGGGCGGCTACACCTTC. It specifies CAWSVSLSEGGGYTF.

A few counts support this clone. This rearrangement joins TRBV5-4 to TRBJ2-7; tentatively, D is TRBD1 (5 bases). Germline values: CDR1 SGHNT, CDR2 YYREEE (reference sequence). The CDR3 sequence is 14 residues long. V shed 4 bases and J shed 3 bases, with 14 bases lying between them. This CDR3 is CASSKITGDYEQYF. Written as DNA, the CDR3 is TGTGCCAGCAGCAAAATCACAGGCGACTACGAGCAGTACTTC.

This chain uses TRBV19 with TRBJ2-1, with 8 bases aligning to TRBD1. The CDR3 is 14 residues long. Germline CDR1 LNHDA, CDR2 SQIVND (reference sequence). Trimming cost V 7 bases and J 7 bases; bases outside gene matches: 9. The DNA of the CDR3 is TGTGCCAGTAAAGTCTCAGGGGGCATTAATGAGCAGTTCTTC. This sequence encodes CASKVSGGINEQFF.

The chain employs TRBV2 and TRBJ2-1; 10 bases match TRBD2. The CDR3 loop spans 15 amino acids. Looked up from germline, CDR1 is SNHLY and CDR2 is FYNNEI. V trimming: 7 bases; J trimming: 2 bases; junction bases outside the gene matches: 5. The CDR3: CASNGLAATYNEQFF. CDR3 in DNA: TGTGCCAGCAACGGACTAGCGGCGACCTACAATGAGCAGTTCTTC. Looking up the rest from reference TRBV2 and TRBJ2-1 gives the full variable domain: EPEVTQTPSHQVTQMGQEVILRCVPISNHLYFYWYRQILGQKVEFLVSFYNNEISEKSEIFDDQFSVERPDGSNFTLKIRSTKLEDSAMYFCASNGLAATYNEQFFGPGTRLTVL.

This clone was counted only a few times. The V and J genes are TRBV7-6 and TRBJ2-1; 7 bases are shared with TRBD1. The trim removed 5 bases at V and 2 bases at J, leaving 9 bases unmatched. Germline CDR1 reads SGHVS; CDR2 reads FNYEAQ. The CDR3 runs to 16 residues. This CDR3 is CASSLLRGGAYNEQFF. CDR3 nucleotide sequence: TGTGCCAGCAGCCTCCTGAGAGGGGGCGCCTACAATGAGCAGTTCTTC.

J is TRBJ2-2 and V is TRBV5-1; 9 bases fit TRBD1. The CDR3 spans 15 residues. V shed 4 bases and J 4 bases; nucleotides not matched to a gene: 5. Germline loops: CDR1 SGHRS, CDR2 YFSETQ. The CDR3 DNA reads TGCGCCAGCAGCCTCCCGGGACAGGGCACCGGGGAGCTGTTTTTT. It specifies CASSLPGQGTGELFF.

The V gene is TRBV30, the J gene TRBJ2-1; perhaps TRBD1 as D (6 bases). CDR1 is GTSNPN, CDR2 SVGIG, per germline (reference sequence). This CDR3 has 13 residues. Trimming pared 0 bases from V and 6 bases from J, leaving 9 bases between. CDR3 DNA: TGTGCCTGGAGTGTAGCGACAGGCAATGAGCAGTTCTTC. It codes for CAWSVATGNEQFF.

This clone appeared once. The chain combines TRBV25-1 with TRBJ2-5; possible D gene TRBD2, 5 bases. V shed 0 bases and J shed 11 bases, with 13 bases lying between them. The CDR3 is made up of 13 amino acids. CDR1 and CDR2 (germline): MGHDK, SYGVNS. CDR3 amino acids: CASSEYFVGEQYF. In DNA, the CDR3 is TGTGCCAGCAGTGAATATTTTGTGGGAGAGCAGTACTTC.

The CDR3 region has the DNA TGTGCCAGCAGTTTAGTAGCGGGCGCCGACAATAGGCCCCCGAACACTGAAGCTTTCTTT. This translates into CASSLVAGADNRPPNTEAFF. The chain recombines TRBV27 with TRBJ1-1; D gene unclear. Per germline, CDR1 MNHEY and CDR2 SMNVEV (reference sequence). The V end was cut by 2 bases, the J end by 1 base, with 26 bases between. The CDR3 contains 20 residues.

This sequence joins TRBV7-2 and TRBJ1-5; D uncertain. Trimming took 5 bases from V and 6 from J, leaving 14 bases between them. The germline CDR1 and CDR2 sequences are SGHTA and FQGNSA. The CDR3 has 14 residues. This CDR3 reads CASSGGGFRQPQHF. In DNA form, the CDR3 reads TGTGCCAGCAGCGGAGGAGGGTTTCGTCAGCCCCAGCATTTT.